The entry below gives a single T cell receptor beta chain sequence along with its context. Antigen: not known. The entry originates in a study of Ad26.COV2.S vaccination and SARS-CoV-2 variants. Turning to the study itself: Donor was assigned to the Ad26.COV2.S arm of trial COV1001.

Treatment denoted: approximately 18 received Ad26.COV2.S at low or high dose, single or two shots; roughly 5 received placebo; per-sample allocation not given. Sampling occurred on day 63 after the first vaccine or placebo injection. This table comes from immunoSEQ multiplex PCR, and its TCRdb copy is limited to in-frame clones, with some not included. The sample includes more than 300,000 clones, around nine tenths of them seen just once. Germline V gene sequence: CDR1 SGHAT, CDR2 FQNNGV. The V and J ends lost 2 bases and 1 base respectively, with 9 bases between them. The CDR3 runs to 14 residues. Points from the study as a whole: Greater spike-specific TCR breadth was seen in vaccine recipients than in placebo recipients. For non-spike TCRs, breadth in vaccine recipients resembled that in placebo recipients.

The rearrangement links TRBV11-2 to TRBJ2-7, with D hard to call. Material: peripheral blood, obtained in a trial of Ad26.COV2.S vaccine versus placebo. The origin of this receptor is a person aged 18-65 years who received the Ad26.COV2.S COVID-19 vaccine or a placebo. CDR3 DNA: TGTGCCAGCAGCTTAAACTCCCAGTCCTACGAGCAGTACTTC. Translation: CASSLNSQSYEQYF.